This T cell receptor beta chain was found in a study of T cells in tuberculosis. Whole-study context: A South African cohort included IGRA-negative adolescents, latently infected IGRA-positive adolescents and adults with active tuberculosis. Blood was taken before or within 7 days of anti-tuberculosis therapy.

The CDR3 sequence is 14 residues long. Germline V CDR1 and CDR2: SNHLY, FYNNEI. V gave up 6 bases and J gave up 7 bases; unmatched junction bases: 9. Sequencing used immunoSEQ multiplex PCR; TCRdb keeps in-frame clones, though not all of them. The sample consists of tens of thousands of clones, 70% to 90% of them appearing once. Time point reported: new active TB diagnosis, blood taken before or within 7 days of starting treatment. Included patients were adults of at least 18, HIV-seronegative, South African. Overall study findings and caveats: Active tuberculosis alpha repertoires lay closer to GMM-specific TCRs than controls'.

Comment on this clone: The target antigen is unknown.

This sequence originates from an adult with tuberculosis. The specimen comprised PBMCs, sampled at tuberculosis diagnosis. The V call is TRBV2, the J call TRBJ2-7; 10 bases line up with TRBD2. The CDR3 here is CASRGVTAGGEQYF. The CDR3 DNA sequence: TGTGCCAGCAGGGGCGTTACAGCGGGGGGGGAGCAGTACTTC.